The rows below give T cell receptor beta chains drawn from one sample of a study of identical twins. TCRdb called the 5' RACE reads again in MiXCR, with one record for every CDR3 protein. The sample includes a few hundred thousand distinct CDR3 sequences, approximately 16% of them seen just once. These sequences were also reported in another study, on yellow fever vaccine responses in identical twins.

The specimen was CD4+ T cells sorted from blood. The receptors stem from a woman aged 18-29 years in good health. The CDR3 runs from the conserved cysteine through the conserved F or W. The D gene is left open where the match is weak. Where a row states a size, it is once, few, many or the class of an expanded clone; other rows omit it.

TRBD2	TRBV20-1	few	TRBJ2-7	TGCAGTGCTAGTAGCGGGGGCGGGAGTGGCGAGCAGTACTTC	CSASSGGGSGEQYF
TRBD2	TRBV7-8	many	TRBJ2-3	TGTGCCAGCAGCTTAGACGACTGGCGGGGGGCTAGCACAGATACGCAGTATTTT	CASSLDDWRGASTDTQYF
TRBD1	TRBV6-4	-	TRBJ1-1	TGTGCCAGCAGTGATACAGGGGCGAACACTGAAGCTTTCTTT	CASSDTGANTEAFF
-	TRBV28	few	TRBJ2-1	TGTGCCAGCACCCTCGCGGGAAGCCACAATGAGCAGTTCTTC	CASTLAGSHNEQFF
-	TRBV7-9	few	TRBJ2-1	TGTGCCAGCAGCTTATCTTGGACTGAGGGGTACAATGAGCAGTTCTTC	CASSLSWTEGYNEQFF
TRBD2	TRBV5-1	-	TRBJ2-3	TGCGCCAGCACCGGACTAGCGAGTGCAGATACGCAGTATTTT	CASTGLASADTQYF
TRBD2	TRBV12-3/TRBV12-4	-	TRBJ2-3	TGTGCCAGCAGTTTACGTAGCGGGGGGCCAAATACGCAGTATTTT	CASSLRSGGPNTQYF
-	TRBV20-1	-	TRBJ2-1	TGCAGTGCTAGAGAAGGGCTGAGCTCCTACAATGAGCAGTTCTTC	CSAREGLSSYNEQFF
TRBD2	TRBV4-2	-	TRBJ2-1	TGTGCCAGCAGCCAAGGACGGGTTAGCGGGGGCCCCGTGAATGAGCAGTTCTTC	CASSQGRVSGGPVNEQFF
-	TRBV12-5	-	TRBJ2-1	TGTGCTAGTGGTTTGTTACCCGTAGAGGGCAATGAGCAGTTCTTC	CASGLLPVEGNEQFF
-	TRBV4-1	few	TRBJ2-3	TGCGCCAGCAGCCAATTGCTTGATACGCAGTATTTT	CASSQLLDTQYF
-	TRBV11-2	few	TRBJ2-1	TGTGCCAGCAGCTTAGATCCAGGGTACAATGAGCAGTTCTTC	CASSLDPGYNEQFF
-	TRBV20-1	few	TRBJ2-1	TGCAGTGCTACCAGGTCCAGGGAAGGAGAGCAGTTCTTC	CSATRSREGEQFF
-	TRBV18	many	TRBJ2-2	TGTGCCAGCTCACCGTCGGGGATGGAGCTGTTTTTT	CASSPSGMELFF
-	TRBV5-1	-	TRBJ1-6	TGCGCCAGCAGCTTGGGAGGCTCGGATAATTCACCCCTCCACTTT	CASSLGGSDNSPLHF
-	TRBV10-3	few	TRBJ2-3	TGTGCCATCAGTAGGCGGGGTATTAGCACAGATACGCAGTATTTT	CAISRRGISTDTQYF
TRBD2	TRBV12-3/TRBV12-4	few	TRBJ2-1	TGTGCCAGCAGTTATAGGACTAGCGGGATTTCTGGGTACAATGAGCAGTTCTTC	CASSYRTSGISGYNEQFF
TRBD1	TRBV15	few	TRBJ1-2	TGTGCCACCAGCAGAGAAGGGACAGACTATGGCTACACCTTC	CATSREGTDYGYTF
-	TRBV2	-	TRBJ1-1	TGTGCCAGCAGTGAACAGGGGACTCGGGACACTGAAGCTTTCTTT	CASSEQGTRDTEAFF
-	TRBV27	few	TRBJ2-6	TGTGCCAGCAGTTTTGAAGGAGGGAGATCTGGGGCCAACGTCCTGACTTTC	CASSFEGGRSGANVLTF
TRBD1	TRBV20-1	few	TRBJ1-6	TGCAGTGCTAGAGGGACAGGGTGGGGAAATTCACCCCTCCACTTT	CSARGTGWGNSPLHF
-	TRBV7-8	-	TRBJ2-2	TGTGCCAGCAGCCCGGTCGGGGCCGGGGAGCTGTTTTTT	CASSPVGAGELFF
-	TRBV20-1	-	TRBJ2-3	TGCAGTGTTGGTCGAACAGATACGCAGTATTTT	CSVGRTDTQYF
TRBD2	TRBV10-3	few	TRBJ2-1	TGTGCCATCAGTACGGGACTAGCGGGAGCCAATGAGCAGTTCTTC	CAISTGLAGANEQFF
TRBD2	TRBV7-2	-	TRBJ2-3	TGTGCCAGCAGCTTAGTGGGTAGCGGGGGGGTTCTTGGTACGCAGTATTTT	CASSLVGSGGVLGTQYF
-	TRBV12-3/TRBV12-4	-	TRBJ2-7	TGTGCCAGCAGTTTATTGGCTAGCGCCGAGCAGTACTTC	CASSLLASAEQYF
TRBD2	TRBV5-1	-	TRBJ2-5	TGCGCCAGCAGCTTGGCGGAGGCTAGCGGGAGGCAAGAGACCCAGTACTTC	CASSLAEASGRQETQYF
-	TRBV20-1	few	TRBJ2-3	TGCAGTGCTAGAGATGTCCGGGGCCAGACGGATACGCAGTATTTT	CSARDVRGQTDTQYF
-	TRBV27	few	TRBJ2-1	TGTGCCAGCAGTTTATTTACGAGCGACCCCAAAAGGCAGTTCTTC	CASSLFTSDPKRQFF
TRBD2	TRBV9	-	TRBJ2-2	TGTGCCAGCAGCGTAGATAACCCGAGCGGGGGAATATACACCGGGGAGCTGTTTTTT	CASSVDNPSGGIYTGELFF
-	TRBV12-3/TRBV12-4	many	TRBJ1-6	TGTGCCAGCAGTGCACAAGATTATAATTCACCCCTCCACTTT	CASSAQDYNSPLHF
TRBD2	TRBV20-1	few	TRBJ2-1	TGCAGTGCCCACCCCGGGGGGGGAGAAACCTACAATGAGCAGTTCTTC	CSAHPGGGETYNEQFF
TRBD1	TRBV5-5	-	TRBJ2-1	TGTGCCAGCAGCTCAACCGGGACAGGGGTCTCCTACAATGAGCAGTTCTTC	CASSSTGTGVSYNEQFF
-	TRBV10-3	-	TRBJ1-2	TGTGCCATCAGGGGGGACGGACCCTATGGCTACACCTTC	CAIRGDGPYGYTF
-	TRBV11-3	few	TRBJ2-1	TGTGCCAGCAGCTTATCGACTTTTAATGAGCAGTTCTTC	CASSLSTFNEQFF
-	TRBV10-3	few	TRBJ2-7	TGTGCCATCAGTGATGGGACATACTACGAGCAGTACTTC	CAISDGTYYEQYF
TRBD1	TRBV6-2/TRBV6-3	many	TRBJ1-6	TGTGCCAGCAGAACAGGGGGCTTCGATAATTCACCCCTCCACTTT	CASRTGGFDNSPLHF